A selection of T cell receptor beta chains follows, all from one sample in a study of identical twins. TCRdb processed the 5' RACE reads anew with MiXCR; each CDR3 protein has one entry. The table shows 1.5 million to 2 million distinct CDR3 sequences, with more than 30% occurring only once. The sample was cord blood. Receptors originate from a newborn girl in good health. Each CDR3 is given without its conserved first and last residue. Fields, in order: V gene, D gene, J gene, CDR3 protein. D genes are given only for firm matches.

V: TRBV29-1
D: TRBD1
J: TRBJ1-2
CDR3: SATLLGGAGGYT

V: TRBV20-1
D: -
J: TRBJ2-3
CDR3: SARIRKRGVGIWWATDTQY

V: TRBV5-5
D: TRBD1
J: TRBJ1-5
CDR3: ASSLPRQGRNQPQH

V: TRBV5-1
D: TRBD2
J: TRBJ2-3
CDR3: ASSFTSGGADTQY

V: TRBV7-2
D: -
J: TRBJ2-4
CDR3: ASSLMAKNIQY

V: TRBV10-2
D: -
J: TRBJ2-7
CDR3: ASRVGTVYEQY

V: TRBV19
D: -
J: TRBJ1-2
CDR3: ASSIYSNYGYT

V: TRBV3-1
D: TRBD2
J: TRBJ2-1
CDR3: ASSQPKRGSSYNEQF

V: TRBV4-2
D: TRBD1
J: TRBJ1-2
CDR3: ASSQHPGQGPNYGYT

V: TRBV28
D: -
J: TRBJ1-2
CDR3: ASSSLGYT

V: TRBV2
D: TRBD1
J: TRBJ1-2
CDR3: ASRLAGGTGGYT

V: TRBV12-3/TRBV12-4
D: -
J: TRBJ1-2
CDR3: AGSFSGVDGYT

V: TRBV27
D: -
J: TRBJ1-1
CDR3: ASRQTGRMNTEAF

V: TRBV29-1
D: TRBD1
J: TRBJ2-7
CDR3: SAGDREGSYEQY

V: TRBV4-2
D: -
J: TRBJ1-4
CDR3: ASSQPLTREKLF

V: TRBV7-9
D: -
J: TRBJ1-5
CDR3: ASSSSAGGNQPQH

V: TRBV5-1
D: TRBD2
J: TRBJ2-1
CDR3: ASSLTSGRGFYNEQF

V: TRBV6-1
D: -
J: TRBJ2-7
CDR3: ASSERVFRGNLYEQY

V: TRBV6-2/TRBV6-3
D: TRBD1
J: TRBJ1-1
CDR3: ASSPRTGRIWNTEAF

V: TRBV20-1
D: -
J: TRBJ2-3
CDR3: SASLGTLLVDTQY

V: TRBV6-5
D: -
J: TRBJ2-3
CDR3: ASSTRPDTQY

V: TRBV3-1
D: -
J: TRBJ1-1
CDR3: ASSRVVNTEAF

V: TRBV18
D: -
J: TRBJ2-5
CDR3: ASSIGFQETRY

V: TRBV3-1
D: -
J: TRBJ1-1
CDR3: ASSRNYGTEAF

V: TRBV12-3/TRBV12-4
D: TRBD2
J: TRBJ2-4
CDR3: ASSFEGGTKNIQY

V: TRBV5-1
D: -
J: TRBJ1-4
CDR3: ASSLAWEEKLF

V: TRBV30
D: TRBD1
J: TRBJ2-1
CDR3: AWRVGTGVLKF

V: TRBV19
D: -
J: TRBJ2-4
CDR3: ASKRQPSEAQY